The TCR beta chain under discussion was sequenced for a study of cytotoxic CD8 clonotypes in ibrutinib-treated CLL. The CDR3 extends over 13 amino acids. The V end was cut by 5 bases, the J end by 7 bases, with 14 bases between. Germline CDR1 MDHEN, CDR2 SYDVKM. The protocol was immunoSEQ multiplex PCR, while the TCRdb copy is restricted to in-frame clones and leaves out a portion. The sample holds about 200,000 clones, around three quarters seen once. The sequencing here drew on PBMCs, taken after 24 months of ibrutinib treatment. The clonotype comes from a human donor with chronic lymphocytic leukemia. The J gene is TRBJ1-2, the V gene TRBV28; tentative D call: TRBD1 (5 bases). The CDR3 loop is CASSRTRGSGYTF. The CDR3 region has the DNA TGTGCCAGCAGTCGGACAAGGGGCTCTGGCTACACCTTC.